This TCR beta chain came from a study of a mutant IDH1 vaccine in newly diagnosed glioma (dated by TCRdb to 2020 to 2023). Turning to the overall study: Vaccination started 4-6 weeks after radiotherapy alone, or was given together with temozolomide cycles in the groups whose treatment included chemotherapy. Of the approximately 30 treated patients, around 62% were male and about 40% were female, and a mean age of 40.4 years was recorded. Before enrollment, patients had received standard therapy of radiotherapy alone, temozolomide alone, or radiochemotherapy with temozolomide; most received the combination. Visit V12 was the week-35 safety follow-up and visit V13 was the week-47 end of study. Peripheral blood samples were drawn at six visits, namely V03 (baseline), V05, V07, V10, V12 and V13. For exploratory analyses, some 24 treated patients had longitudinal TCRB deep sequencing done wherever samples were available.

Study-wide findings and limitations: Pseudoprogression appeared unrelated to alterations in the top peripheral T cell clonotypes detected by TCRB sequencing. Immune responses induced by the vaccine were seen in around 93% of patients across multiple MHC alleles. Selection of PBMC samples for TCRB deep sequencing was based on availability. The authors stated that sample limitations prevented analyses of patient blood samples from being reproduced.

Libraries came from the immunoSEQ multiplex PCR assay. Following the manufacturer's protocol, the hsTCRB Kit was used to amplify rearranged TCR beta chain sequences. An Illumina MiSeq was used to sequence the TCRB libraries. On the study's bioinformatics: Demultiplexing, trimming and gene mapping were performed with the kit vendor's proprietary platform. TCRdb took over this immuneACCESS table, retaining in-frame rearrangements with V and J assigned. Such tables are incomplete; in checked studies, under half of the missing clones stem from an unresolved V gene, and the remainder is unexplained. V, J and clone size reflect that table, while D and trimming were determined from the DNA. The sample has about 60,000 clones on record, under 90% of them singletons. The top ten constitute approximately 4.1% of the sample. As for this clone: This clone's antigen is unknown. No base quality values were provided; no much bigger clone lies one nucleotide off.

CDR1 SGHRS and CDR2 YFSETQ were looked up in the germline V gene. The CDR3, from cysteine to phenylalanine, totals 12 residues. The DNA shown is the 36-base CDR3, in frame from base 1. Deletion took 7 bases off V and 2 bases off J, with a span of 9 bases between the germline ends. The meaning of the sample's time point label: week 35, safety follow-up. Each vaccine dose was 300 ug of a 20-mer mutant IDH1 peptide in Montanide, given subcutaneously with topical imiquimod. Patients received eight vaccinations in weeks 1, 3, 5, 7, 11, 15, 19 and 23, corresponding to visits V03 through V10. The donors had newly diagnosed IDH1-mutant astrocytomas of WHO grade 3 or 4 that showed loss of nuclear ATRX. The samples were drawn from NOA16, a multicentre, single-arm, open-label phase I trial in Germany that tested a mutant IDH1 peptide vaccine in humans for the first time. Genomic DNA for TCRB sequencing was extracted from EDTA blood using the DNeasy Blood and Tissue Kit.

The input for sequencing was PBMCs, taken from a glioma patient whose treatment included an IDH1 peptide vaccine. The receptor was isolated from a man younger than 40 with glioma. The sequence joins TRBV5-1 to TRBJ2-5, and perhaps TRBD1 as D gene, on 6 matching bases. The CDR3 protein: CASSGQQETQYF. Read as DNA, the sequence is TGCGCCAGCTCAGGACAGCAAGAGACCCAGTACTTC.